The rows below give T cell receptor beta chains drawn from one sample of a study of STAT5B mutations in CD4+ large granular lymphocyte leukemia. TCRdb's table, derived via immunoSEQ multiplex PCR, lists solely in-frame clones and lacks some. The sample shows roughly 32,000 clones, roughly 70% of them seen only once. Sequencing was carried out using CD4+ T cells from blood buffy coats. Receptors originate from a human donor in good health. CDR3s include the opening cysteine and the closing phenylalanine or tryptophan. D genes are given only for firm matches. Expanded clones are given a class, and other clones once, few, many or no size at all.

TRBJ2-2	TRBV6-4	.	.	TGTGCCAGCAGTGTGGTCCAGGGTCGCACCGGGGAGCTGTTTTTT	CASSVVQGRTGELFF
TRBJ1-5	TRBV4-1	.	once	TGCGCCAGCAGCTACCGCCGGACAGACAGGTATCAGCCCCAGCATTTT	CASSYRRTDRYQPQHF
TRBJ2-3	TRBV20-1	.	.	TGCAGTGCTGCTCTAGGAGATACGCAGTATTTT	CSAALGDTQYF
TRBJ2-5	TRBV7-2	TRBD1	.	TGTGCCAGCAGCTTCGCCGGGACAGCTCAAGAGACCCAGTACTTC	CASSFAGTAQETQYF
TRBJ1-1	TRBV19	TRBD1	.	TGTGCCAGTATTCAGGGGGCGAGGCAGAACACTGAAGCTTTCTTT	CASIQGARQNTEAFF
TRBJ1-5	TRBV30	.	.	TGTGCCTGGAGTTTTGGAATTGTGAATCAGCCCCAGCATTTT	CAWSFGIVNQPQHF
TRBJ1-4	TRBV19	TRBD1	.	TGTGCCAGTAGTCCCCAGGGACAGGGCGCAACTAATGAAAAACTGTTTTTT	CASSPQGQGATNEKLFF
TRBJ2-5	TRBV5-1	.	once	TGCGCCAGCAGCTTTGCCCACCTGGCGGAGACCCAGTACTTC	CASSFAHLAETQYF
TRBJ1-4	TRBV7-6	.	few	TGTGCCAGCAGTTCCGCGGGCCGAGTTAATGAAAAACTGTTTTTT	CASSSAGRVNEKLFF
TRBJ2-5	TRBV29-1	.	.	TGCAGCGCCCGACGTCGAGGACTAAGAGAGACCCAGTACTTC	CSARRRGLRETQYF
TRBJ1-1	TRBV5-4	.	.	TGTGCCAGCAGCGGGGGACTTAGCTTTGCAGAAGCTTTCTTT	CASSGGLSFAEAFF
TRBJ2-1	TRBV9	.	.	TGTGCCAGCAGCGTAGTCCCTTCGAGCTCCTACAATGAGCAGTTCTTC	CASSVVPSSSYNEQFF
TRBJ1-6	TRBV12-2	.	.	TGTGCAGGGCGGAGTCCCCCGCTTCTGTATATGCGTAATAATTCACCCCTCCACTTT	CAGRSPPLLYMRNNSPLHF
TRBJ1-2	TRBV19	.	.	TGTGCCAGTAGGGACCCTAACTATGGCTACACCTTC	CASRDPNYGYTF
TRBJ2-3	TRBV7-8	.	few	TGTGCCAGCAGCACCGGGGGGCAGGTAGATACGCAGTATTTT	CASSTGGQVDTQYF
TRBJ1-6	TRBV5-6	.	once	TGTGCCAGCAGCTTCGGACAGTGGCCTTCACCCCTCCACTTT	CASSFGQWPSPLHF
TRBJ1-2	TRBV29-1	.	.	TGCAGCGTTGATCAAGGCCCGGGGGGCTACACCTTC	CSVDQGPGGYTF
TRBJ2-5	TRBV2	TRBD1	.	TGTGCCAGCAGGCACAGACAGGGGGGTATCGAGACCCAGTACTTC	CASRHRQGGIETQYF
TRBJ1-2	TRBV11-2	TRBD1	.	TGTGCCAGCAGCTTAGCACAGGGGGCTGGCTACACCTTC	CASSLAQGAGYTF
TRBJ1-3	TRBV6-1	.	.	TGTGCCAGCGGAGACAGGTTTTCCTCTGGAAACACCATATATTTT	CASGDRFSSGNTIYF
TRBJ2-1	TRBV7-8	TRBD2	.	TGTGCCAGCAGCTTAGTTGGACTAGCGGGCCTGCACAATGAGCAGTTCTTC	CASSLVGLAGLHNEQFF
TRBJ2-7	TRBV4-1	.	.	TGCGCCAGCAGCCAGGGTCAGGGCAGGGGGGTATCCTACGAGCAGTACTTC	CASSQGQGRGVSYEQYF
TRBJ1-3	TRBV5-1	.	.	TGCGCCAGCAGCTTCGGACTCTCTGGAAACACCATATATTTT	CASSFGLSGNTIYF
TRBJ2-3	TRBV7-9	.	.	TGTGCCAGCAGCTTAGGAGCCACAGATACGCAGTATTTT	CASSLGATDTQYF
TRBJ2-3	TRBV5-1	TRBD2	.	TGCGCCAGCAGCCCAAATCCCTTTCCTAGCGGGGGGGCGATAGCTAGCACAGATACGCAGTATTTT	CASSPNPFPSGGAIASTDTQYF
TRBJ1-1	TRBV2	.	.	TGTGCCAGCAGTTCCGAGATGAACACTGAAGCTTTCTTT	CASSSEMNTEAFF
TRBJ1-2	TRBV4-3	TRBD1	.	TGCGCCAGCAGCCAAGATGAGGGACAGCCCTATGGCTACACCTTC	CASSQDEGQPYGYTF
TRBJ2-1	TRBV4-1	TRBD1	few	TGCGCCAGCAGCGGAGAACCGGGACAGTCTTGGGAGGAGCAGTTCTTC	CASSGEPGQSWEEQFF
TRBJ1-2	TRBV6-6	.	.	TGTGCCAGCAGTTACTCGGGCCAAAACTATGGCTACACCTTC	CASSYSGQNYGYTF
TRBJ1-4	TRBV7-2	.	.	TGTGCCAGCAGCTTGACAGGTGCAACTAATGAAAAACTGTTTTTT	CASSLTGATNEKLFF
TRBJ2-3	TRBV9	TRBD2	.	TGTGCCAGCAGCGTAGGGATGGGAGGGAACTCAGCAGATACGCAGTATTTT	CASSVGMGGNSADTQYF
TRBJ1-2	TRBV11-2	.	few	TGTGCCAGCAGCTCAACCCCCTATGGCTACACCTTC	CASSSTPYGYTF
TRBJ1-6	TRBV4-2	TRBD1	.	TGTGCCAGCAGCCAAACTATGCAGGGGGATTCACCCCTCCACTTT	CASSQTMQGDSPLHF
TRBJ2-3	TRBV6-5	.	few	TGTGCCAGCCTGGCCGGGCCATCCACAGATACGCAGTATTTT	CASLAGPSTDTQYF
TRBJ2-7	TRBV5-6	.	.	TGTGCCAGCAGCTTAGGGCGGACGTACGAGCAGTACTTC	CASSLGRTYEQYF
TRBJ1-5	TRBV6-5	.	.	TGTGCCAGCAGGGACACTTACAATCAGCCCCAGCATTTT	CASRDTYNQPQHF
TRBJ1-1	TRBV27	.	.	TGTGCCAGCTCAACCCTCGGGGGTTTGGAAGCTTTCTTT	CASSTLGGLEAFF